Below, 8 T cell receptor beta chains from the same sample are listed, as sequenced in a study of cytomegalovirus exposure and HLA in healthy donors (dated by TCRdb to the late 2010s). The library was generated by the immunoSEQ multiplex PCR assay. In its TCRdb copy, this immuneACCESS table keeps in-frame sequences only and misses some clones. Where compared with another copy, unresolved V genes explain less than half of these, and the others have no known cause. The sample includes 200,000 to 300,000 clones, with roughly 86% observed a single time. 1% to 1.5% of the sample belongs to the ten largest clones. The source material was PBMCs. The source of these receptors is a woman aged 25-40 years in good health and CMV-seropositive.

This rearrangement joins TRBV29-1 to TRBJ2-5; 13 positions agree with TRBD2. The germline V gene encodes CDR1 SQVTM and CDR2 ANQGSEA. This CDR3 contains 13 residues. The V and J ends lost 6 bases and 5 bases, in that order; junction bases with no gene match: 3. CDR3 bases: TGCAGCGTCCTGACTAGCGGGAGGGAGACCCAGTACTTC. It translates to CSVLTSGRETQYF.

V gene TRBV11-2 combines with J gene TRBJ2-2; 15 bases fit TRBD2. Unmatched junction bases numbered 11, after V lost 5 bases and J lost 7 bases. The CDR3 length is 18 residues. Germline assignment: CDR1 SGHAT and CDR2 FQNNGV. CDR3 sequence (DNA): TGTGCCAGCAGCCCCCTAGGACTAGCGGGAGGGCGGGGCGGGGAGCTGTTTTTT. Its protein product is CASSPLGLAGGRGGELFF.

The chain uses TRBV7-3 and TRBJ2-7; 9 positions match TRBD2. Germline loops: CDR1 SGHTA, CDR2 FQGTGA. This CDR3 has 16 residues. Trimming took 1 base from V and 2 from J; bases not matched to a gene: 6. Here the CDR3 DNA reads TGTGCCAGCAGCTTAAAGGTTGCTAGCGGGACCTACGAGCAGTACTTC. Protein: CASSLKVASGTYEQYF.

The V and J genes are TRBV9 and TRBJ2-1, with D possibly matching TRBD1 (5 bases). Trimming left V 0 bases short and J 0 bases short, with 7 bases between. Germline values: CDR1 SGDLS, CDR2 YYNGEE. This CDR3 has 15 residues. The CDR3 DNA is TGTGCCAGCAGCGTAGTAGGGGACTCCTACAATGAGCAGTTCTTC. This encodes CASSVVGDSYNEQFF.

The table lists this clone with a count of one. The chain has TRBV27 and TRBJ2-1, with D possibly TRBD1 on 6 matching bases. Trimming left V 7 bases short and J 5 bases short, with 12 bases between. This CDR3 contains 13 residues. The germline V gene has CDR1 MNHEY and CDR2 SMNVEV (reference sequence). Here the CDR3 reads CASNPQGDNEQFF. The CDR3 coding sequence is TGTGCCAGCAACCCACAGGGAGACAATGAGCAGTTCTTC.

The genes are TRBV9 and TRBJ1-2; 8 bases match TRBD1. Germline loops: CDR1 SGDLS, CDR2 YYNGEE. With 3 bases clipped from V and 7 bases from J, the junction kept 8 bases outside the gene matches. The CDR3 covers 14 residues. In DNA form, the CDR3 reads TGTGCCAGCAGCGCCCAGCAGGGGGCCCTTGGCTACACCTTC. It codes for CASSAQQGALGYTF.

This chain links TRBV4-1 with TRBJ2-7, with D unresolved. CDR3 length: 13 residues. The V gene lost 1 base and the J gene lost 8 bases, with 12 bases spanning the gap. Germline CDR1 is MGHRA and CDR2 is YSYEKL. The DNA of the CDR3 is TGCGCCAGCAGCCAAGGTCCAGGCTCTAAGCAGTACTTC. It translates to CASSQGPGSKQYF.

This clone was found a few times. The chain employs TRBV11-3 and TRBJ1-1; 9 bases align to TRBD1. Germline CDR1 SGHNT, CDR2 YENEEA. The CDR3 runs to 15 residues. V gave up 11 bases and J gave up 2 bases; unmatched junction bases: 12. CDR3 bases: TGTGCCGGGTCGACAGGGGGTATCGTTAACACTGAAGCTTTCTTT. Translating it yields CAGSTGGIVNTEAFF.